Below are 20 T cell receptor beta chains sequenced from a single sample in a study of shared clonotypes between healthy human individuals. Profiled with immunoSEQ multiplex PCR; TCRdb holds only in-frame clones, not every one. The sample records over 100,000 clones, over 65% being singletons. The sequencing input was memory CD8+ T cells sorted from blood. Described subset: CD45RO+ cells pooled with CCR7-negative TemRA cells. These receptors were collected from a woman in her 30s in good health.

DNA for the CDR3: TGTGCCAGCAGACGGACGGGGGGCACTGAAGCTTTCTTT. It translates to CASRRTGGTEAFF. The chain uses TRBV2 and TRBJ1-1, with a weak D call TRBD1 (5 bases). The V and J ends lost 6 bases and 4 bases respectively, with 12 bases between them. Germline-derived CDR1 and CDR2 are SNHLY and FYNNEI. The CDR3 is 13 residues long.

The DNA for the CDR3 is TGTGCCAGCAGTTCGACCACCGGGACAGGGCCCGGGGCCAACGTCCTGACTTTC. This translates into CASSSTTGTGPGANVLTF. The chain employs TRBV27 and TRBJ2-6; 9 bases agree with TRBD1. With 4 bases clipped from V and 4 bases from J, the junction kept 11 bases outside the gene matches. The CDR3 contains 18 residues. CDR1 and CDR2 from the germline V gene are MNHEY and SMNVEV (reference sequence).

This clone turned up a few times. The chain employs TRBV30 and TRBJ1-3, with D unresolved. Germline CDR1 is GTSNPN and CDR2 is SVGIG (reference sequence). V was pared by 0 bases and J by 4 bases, with 4 bases between. This CDR3 region has 12 residues. The CDR3 DNA reads as TGTGCCTGGAGTGTACTCGGAAACACCATATATTTT. Its protein product is CAWSVLGNTIYF.

J is TRBJ2-7 and V is TRBV7-2, with 10 bases aligning to TRBD1. The CDR3 extends over 16 amino acids. The V gene end was trimmed by 4 bases and the J gene end by 3 bases; junction bases not matched to a gene: 9. From germline, CDR1 is SGHTA and CDR2 FQGNSA. The CDR3 is CASSSPRDRGIYEQYF. As DNA, the CDR3 is TGTGCCAGCAGCTCGCCCCGGGACAGGGGTATCTACGAGCAGTACTTC.

The gene calls are TRBV7-6 and TRBJ1-2; 7 bases fit TRBD1. Germline CDR1 is SGHVS and CDR2 is FNYEAQ. CDR3 size: 13 residues. Trimming took 8 bases from V and 11 from J; bases not matched to a gene: 14. CDR3 nucleotide sequence: TGTGCCAGCGGAGATGGGACAGTAGGCGGGTACACCTTC. Its translation is CASGDGTVGGYTF.

This chain uses TRBV30 with TRBJ2-1; 9 bases line up with TRBD2. The CDR3 is 13 amino acids. CDR1 is GTSNPN, CDR2 SVGIG, per germline (reference sequence). Trimming took 6 bases from V and 7 from J; bases not matched to a gene: 7. CDR3 bases: TGTGCCTGCTTTGGCGGGAGGGGAAATGAGCAGTTCTTC. Protein sequence: CACFGGRGNEQFF.

The rearrangement links TRBV5-1 to TRBJ2-7, with D tentatively TRBD2 (6 bases). There are 15 residues in the CDR3. The germline V gene has CDR1 SGHRS and CDR2 YFSETQ. Trimming left V 4 bases short and J 2 bases short, with 16 bases between. CDR3 residues: CASSPFWGVAYEQYF. The DNA of the CDR3 is TGCGCCAGCAGCCCCTTTTGGGGGGTCGCCTACGAGCAGTACTTC.

This clone came up many times. The rearrangement uses TRBV2 and TRBJ2-6; 7 nucleotides align to TRBD1. The CDR3 consists of 18 residues. J gave up 1 base and V 6 bases, and 12 bases lay outside the gene matches. Germline assignment: CDR1 SNHLY and CDR2 FYNNEI. The CDR3 region has the DNA TGTGCCAGCAGATCCCCCTCAGGGGGTACATCTGGGGCCAACGTCCTGACTTTC. Its translation is CASRSPSGGTSGANVLTF.

This clone was recorded once. V usage is TRBV14 and J usage is TRBJ2-7; weak D call: TRBD2 (5 bases). Germline CDR1 SGHDN, CDR2 FVKESK. V lost 0 bases and J lost 2, with 14 bases in between. The CDR3 totals 16 residues. The CDR3 reads CASSQETLARTYEQYF. The DNA of the CDR3 is TGTGCCAGCAGCCAAGAAACTCTAGCCCGGACCTACGAGCAGTACTTC.

The J gene is TRBJ2-7, the V gene TRBV7-9; 8 nucleotides align to TRBD2. Unmatched junction bases numbered 4, after V lost 3 bases and J lost 3 bases. Germline V gene data show CDR1 as SEHNR and CDR2 as FQNEAQ (reference sequence). The CDR3 sequence is 14 residues long. The CDR3 spells CASSFSGKNYEQYF. CDR3 in DNA: TGTGCCAGCAGCTTTAGCGGGAAGAACTACGAGCAGTACTTC. The complete variable domain, with remaining parts taken from reference TRBV7-9 and TRBJ2-7, reads DTGVSQNPRHKITKRGQNVTFRCDPISEHNRLYWYRQTLGQGPEFLTYFQNEAQLEKSRLLSDRFSAERPKGSFSTLEIQRTEQGDSAMYLCASSFSGKNYEQYFGPGTRLTVT.

V gene TRBV10-3 combines with J gene TRBJ2-7; D unresolved. This CDR3 comprises 16 residues. Trimming took off 9 bases at V and 2 bases at J, with 23 bases between the two ends. Germline-derived CDR1 and CDR2 are ENHRY and SYGVKD. CDR3 sequence: CAIGPSLGGLPYEQYF. For the CDR3, the DNA is TGTGCCATTGGACCCTCCTTGGGCGGTCTTCCCTACGAGCAGTACTTC.

The chain recombines TRBV30 with TRBJ2-3, with D unclear. Germline values: CDR1 GTSNPN, CDR2 SVGIG (reference sequence). The CDR3 loop spans 13 amino acids. Trimming cost V 0 bases and J 3 bases, with 7 bases left between them. CDR3 DNA: TGTGCCTGGAGTGTCGGAAGGACAGATACGCAGTATTTT. Translating gives CAWSVGRTDTQYF. The whole variable domain, remainder taken from reference TRBV30 and TRBJ2-3, is SQTIHQWPATLVQPVGSPLSLECTVEGTSNPNLYWYRQAAGRGLQLLFYSVGIGQISSEVPQNLSASRPQDRQFILSSKKLLLSDSGFYLCAWSVGRTDTQYFGPGTRLTVL.

V and J are TRBV4-1 and TRBJ2-1; 11 bases map to TRBD2. Germline V gives CDR1 MGHRA, CDR2 YSYEKL. The CDR3 is 13 amino acids. Trimming at V came to 4 bases and at J to 9 bases, leaving 2 bases not matched to a gene. CDR3: CASSRTSGSEQFF. The CDR3 DNA follows: TGCGCCAGCAGCCGAACTAGCGGGAGTGAGCAGTTCTTC.

This chain connects TRBV11-2 to TRBJ1-2, with 9 bases identical to TRBD1. V lost 4 bases, J lost 4 bases, and 7 bases stayed unmatched. From germline, CDR1 is SGHAT and CDR2 FQNNGV. The CDR3 covers 15 residues. The CDR3 DNA reads as TGTGCCAGCAGCTCGCGGACAGGGGAACTCTATGGCTACACCTTC. Amino acids: CASSSRTGELYGYTF.

The chain links TRBV7-9 to TRBJ2-7; unclear D gene. The ends were cut back, 6 bases at V and 5 bases at J, with 8 bases in the middle. Germline V gene lookup returns CDR1 SEHNR and CDR2 FQNEAQ (reference sequence). The CDR3 contains 11 residues. CDR3 in amino acids: CASRLRDEQYF. Written as DNA, the CDR3 is TGTGCCAGCAGGCTAAGGGACGAGCAGTACTTC.

This clone was counted once. This chain joins TRBV7-9 and TRBJ1-1; TRBD1 might be the D (5 bases). This CDR3 spans 14 amino acids. Germline lookup yields CDR1 SEHNR and CDR2 FQNEAQ (reference sequence). V was clipped by 3 bases and J by 11 bases, with 19 bases between them. The CDR3 loop is CASSLSGFSVTAFF. In DNA, the CDR3 is TGTGCCAGCAGCTTGTCAGGGTTTTCTGTTACGGCTTTCTTT.

The V call is TRBV19, the J call TRBJ2-3, with D uncertain. The CDR3 runs to 12 residues. In germline, CDR1 is LNHDA, CDR2 SQIVND (reference sequence). V lost 5 bases, J lost 7 bases, and 10 bases lay in between. CDR3 sequence reads: CASSQTRYTQYF. The CDR3 DNA sequence: TGTGCCAGTAGTCAAACGCGATATACGCAGTATTTT. Using reference TRBV19 and TRBJ2-3 for the parts outside the CDR3, the full variable domain is DGGITQSPKYLFRKEGQNVTLSCEQNLNHDAMYWYRQDPGQGLRLIYYSQIVNDFQKGDIAEGYSVSREKKESFPLTVTSAQKNPTAFYLCASSQTRYTQYFGPGTRLTVL.

The table lists this clone with many counts. The chain couples TRBV28 to TRBJ2-1, with D perhaps matching TRBD2 (6 bases). Trimming took 8 bases from V and 6 from J, leaving 17 bases between them. CDR1 is MDHEN, CDR2 SYDVKM, per germline. The CDR3 length is 14 residues. CDR3 residues: CASAGTSRVNEQFF. In DNA, the CDR3 is TGTGCCAGCGCGGGAACTAGCAGGGTCAATGAGCAGTTCTTC.

The chain combines TRBV7-9 with TRBJ1-1; 11 nucleotides match TRBD1. Trimming removed 5 bases from V and 5 bases from J; junction bases left unmatched: 7. CDR3 size: 15 residues. Germline loops: CDR1 SEHNR, CDR2 FQNEAQ (reference sequence). The CDR3 loop is CASSAWGQGVTEAFF. Here the CDR3 DNA reads TGTGCCAGCAGCGCATGGGGACAGGGGGTTACTGAAGCTTTCTTT. The variable domain in full, with the rest retrieved from reference TRBV7-9 and TRBJ1-1, is DTGVSQNPRHKITKRGQNVTFRCDPISEHNRLYWYRQTLGQGPEFLTYFQNEAQLEKSRLLSDRFSAERPKGSFSTLEIQRTEQGDSAMYLCASSAWGQGVTEAFFGQGTRLTVV.

The chain combines TRBV5-1 with TRBJ1-2; D might be TRBD1 (5 bases). This CDR3 is 14 amino acids long. The V end lost 4 bases, the J end lost 4 bases, and 14 bases lay between the germline ends. Looked up from germline, CDR1 is SGHRS and CDR2 is YFSETQ. CDR3 bases: TGCGCCAGCAGCGACGGGCCGGGGCCCTATGGCTACACCTTC. Its translation: CASSDGPGPYGYTF.